Listed below are T cell receptor beta chains from one sample, sequenced in a study of shared clonotypes between healthy human individuals. Sequencing was performed with immunoSEQ multiplex PCR; in TCRdb, only in-frame clones are kept and a portion is missing. The sample consists of approximately 2.1 million clones, 85% to 95% of them appearing once. The sample comprised naive CD4+ T cells from PBMCs. These receptors all stem from a man aged 18 to 35 in good health. Some clones in this sample may be carry-over from other donors' samples. Both conserved end residues are trimmed from each CDR3.

cdr3_length | v_call | cdr3_aa
16 | TRBV15 | ATSRVVGTSGKRYEQY
13 | TRBV28 | ASSRRTAPSGGYT
16 | TRBV4-1 | ASSQGGVDRWTYNEQF
14 | TRBV27 | ASSLVSGTGNYGYT
12 | TRBV4-2 | ASSQNSASYEQY
11 | TRBV7-9 | ASSRPGADTQY
13 | TRBV5-1 | ASSLEAGSLGEQY
11 | TRBV9 | ASSLTGQNIQY
13 | TRBV10-2 | ASSGGWGYFDGYT
13 | TRBV7-8 | ASSVLGGFQETQY
9 | TRBV20-1 | SANRAYEQY
10 | TRBV30 | AWIPLGYGYT
14 | TRBV4-2 | ASSQDGETVGQPQH
14 | TRBV12-5 | ASGTGLAASTDTQY
10 | TRBV6-5 | ASKGPSYEQY
11 | TRBV10-3 | AIETSGSNEQF
13 | TRBV6-6 | ASSYPRQSTDTQY
13 | TRBV28 | ASRPGRAGTGELF
11 | TRBV7-2 | ASSLGRPYEQY
10 | TRBV7-9 | ASSTSDGIYT
13 | TRBV7-2 | ASSSRGTASDEQY
13 | TRBV10-1 | ASRQGARGREKLF
12 | TRBV19 | ATETGVGNQPQH
9 | TRBV7-9 | ASSLAREAF
11 | TRBV10-3 | AMGRGDGNTIY
14 | TRBV14 | ASSHRRRDSPYGYT
14 | TRBV5-1 | ASSLTLATGNTEAF
11 | TRBV5-6 | ASSLDRGNEQF
13 | TRBV2 | ASSEARGGYYGYT